This entry concerns a single TCR beta chain. Its antigen is currently unknown. CDR1 MDHEN and CDR2 SYDVKM come from the germline V gene. The CDR3 is 16 residues long. The germline V and J ends were trimmed by 4 bases and 4 bases, with 17 bases remaining between them. This entry belongs to a study of cytotoxic CD8 clonotypes in ibrutinib-treated CLL. Study information: The study included 11 relapsed/refractory and roughly 15 treatment-naive patients; under 18 had IGHV unmutated disease. Among the samples, the mean was 255,043 productive templates and roughly 94,000 productive rearrangements.

Generated by immunoSEQ multiplex PCR, the TCRdb table keeps only in-frame clones and is missing some. The repertoire holds around 250,000 clones, with around 70% as singletons. Broader study findings: Private clonotypes, not public ones, expanded at ibrutinib response. Upon ibrutinib response clonality rose, and upon progression it fell back toward baseline.

This sequence originates from a human donor with chronic lymphocytic leukemia. This specimen consisted of PBMCs, obtained after 24 months of ibrutinib treatment. This chain links TRBV28 with TRBJ2-1; D is possibly TRBD1 or TRBD2 (5 bases each). The CDR3 reads CASSSRTGERYNEQFF. The CDR3 coding sequence is TGTGCCAGCAGTTCGAGAACAGGTGAGCGGTACAATGAGCAGTTCTTC.